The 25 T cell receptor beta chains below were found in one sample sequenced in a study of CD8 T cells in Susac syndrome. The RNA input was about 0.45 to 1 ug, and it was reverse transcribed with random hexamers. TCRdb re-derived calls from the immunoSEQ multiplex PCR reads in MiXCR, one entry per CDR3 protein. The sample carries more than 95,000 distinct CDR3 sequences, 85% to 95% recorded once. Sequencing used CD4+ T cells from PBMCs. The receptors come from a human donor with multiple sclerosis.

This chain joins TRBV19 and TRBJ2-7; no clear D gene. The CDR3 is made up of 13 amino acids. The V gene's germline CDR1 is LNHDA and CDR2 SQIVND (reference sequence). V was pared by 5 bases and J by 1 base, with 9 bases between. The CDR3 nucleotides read TGTGCCAGTAGTCCTCCAACGTCCTACGAGCAGTACTTC. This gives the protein CASSPPTSYEQYF. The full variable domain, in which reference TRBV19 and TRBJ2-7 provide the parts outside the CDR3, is DGGITQSPKYLFRKEGQNVTLSCEQNLNHDAMYWYRQDPGQGLRLIYYSQIVNDFQKGDIAEGYSVSREKKESFPLTVTSAQKNPTAFYLCASSPPTSYEQYFGPGTRLTVT.

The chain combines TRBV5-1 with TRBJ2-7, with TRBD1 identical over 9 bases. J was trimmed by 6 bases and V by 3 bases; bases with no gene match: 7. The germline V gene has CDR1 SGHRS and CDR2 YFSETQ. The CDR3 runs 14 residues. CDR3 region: CASSSRDRAGEQYF. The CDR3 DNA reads TGCGCCAGCAGCTCCAGGGACAGGGCCGGCGAGCAGTACTTC.

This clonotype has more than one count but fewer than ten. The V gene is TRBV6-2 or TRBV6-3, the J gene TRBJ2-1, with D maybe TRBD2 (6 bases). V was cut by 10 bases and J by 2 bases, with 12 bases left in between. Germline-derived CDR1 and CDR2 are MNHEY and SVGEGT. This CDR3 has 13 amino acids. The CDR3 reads CATRLDAYNEQFF. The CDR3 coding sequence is TGTGCCACCCGACTAGATGCCTACAATGAGCAGTTCTTC.

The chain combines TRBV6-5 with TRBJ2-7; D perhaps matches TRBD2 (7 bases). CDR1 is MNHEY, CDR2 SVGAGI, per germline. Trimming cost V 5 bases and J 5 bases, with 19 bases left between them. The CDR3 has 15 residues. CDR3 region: CASSRGGRGPDEQYF. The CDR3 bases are TGTGCCAGCAGTAGGGGGGGACGGGGACCTGACGAGCAGTACTTC.

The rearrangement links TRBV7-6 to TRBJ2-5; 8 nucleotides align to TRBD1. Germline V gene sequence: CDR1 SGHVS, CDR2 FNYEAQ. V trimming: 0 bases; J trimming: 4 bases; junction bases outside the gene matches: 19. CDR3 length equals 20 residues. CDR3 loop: CASSLALKSGGRGRAETQYF. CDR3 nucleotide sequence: TGTGCCAGCAGCTTAGCGTTGAAGTCCGGTGGCAGGGGGCGCGCAGAGACCCAGTACTTC.

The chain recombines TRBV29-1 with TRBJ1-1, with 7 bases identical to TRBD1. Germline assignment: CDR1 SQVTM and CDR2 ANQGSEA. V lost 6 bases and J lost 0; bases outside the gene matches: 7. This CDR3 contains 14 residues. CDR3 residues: CSVQGLVMNTEAFF. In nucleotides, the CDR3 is TGCAGCGTACAGGGGTTAGTCATGAACACTGAAGCTTTCTTT.

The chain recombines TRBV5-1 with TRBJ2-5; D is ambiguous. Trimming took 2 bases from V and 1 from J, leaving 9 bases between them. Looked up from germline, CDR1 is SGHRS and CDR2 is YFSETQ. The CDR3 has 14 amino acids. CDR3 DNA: TGCGCCAGCAGCTTACAGAAGCTCCAAGAGACCCAGTACTTC. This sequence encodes CASSLQKLQETQYF.

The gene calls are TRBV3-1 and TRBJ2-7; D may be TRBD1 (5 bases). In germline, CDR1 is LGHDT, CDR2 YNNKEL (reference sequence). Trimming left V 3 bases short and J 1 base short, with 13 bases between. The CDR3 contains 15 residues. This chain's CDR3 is CASSQVGQGSYEQYF. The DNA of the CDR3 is TGTGCCAGCAGCCAGGTTGGGCAGGGTTCCTACGAGCAGTACTTC.

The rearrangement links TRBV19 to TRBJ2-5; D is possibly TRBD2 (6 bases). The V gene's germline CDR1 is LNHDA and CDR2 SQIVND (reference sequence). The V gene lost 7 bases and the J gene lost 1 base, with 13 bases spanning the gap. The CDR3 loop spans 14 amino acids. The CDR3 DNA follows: TGTGCCAGTACCCAGGGCGGGGCCCAAGAGACCCAGTACTTC. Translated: CASTQGGAQETQYF.

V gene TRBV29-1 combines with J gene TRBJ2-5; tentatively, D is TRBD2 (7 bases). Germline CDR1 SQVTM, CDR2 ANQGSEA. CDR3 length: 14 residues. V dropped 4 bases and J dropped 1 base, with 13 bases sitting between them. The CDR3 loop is CSVAGGLFQETQYF. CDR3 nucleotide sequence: TGCAGCGTTGCCGGGGGGCTCTTCCAAGAGACCCAGTACTTC. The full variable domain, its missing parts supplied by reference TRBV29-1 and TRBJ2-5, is SAVISQKPSRDICQRGTSLTIQCQVDSQVTMMFWYRQQPGQSLTLIATANQGSEATYESGFVIDKFPISRPNLTFSTLTVSNMSPEDSSIYLCSVAGGLFQETQYFGPGTRLLVL.

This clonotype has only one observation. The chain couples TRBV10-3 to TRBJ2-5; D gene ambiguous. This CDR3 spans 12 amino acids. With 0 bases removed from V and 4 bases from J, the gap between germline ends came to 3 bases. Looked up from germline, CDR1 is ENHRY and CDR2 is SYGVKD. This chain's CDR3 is CAISESTETQYF. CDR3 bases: TGTGCCATCAGTGAGTCAACAGAGACCCAGTACTTC.

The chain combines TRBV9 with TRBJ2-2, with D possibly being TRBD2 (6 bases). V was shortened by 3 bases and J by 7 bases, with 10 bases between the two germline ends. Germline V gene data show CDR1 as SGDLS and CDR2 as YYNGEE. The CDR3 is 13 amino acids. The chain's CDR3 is CASSGPSDGELFF. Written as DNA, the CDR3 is TGTGCCAGCAGCGGACCTAGCGACGGGGAGCTGTTTTTT. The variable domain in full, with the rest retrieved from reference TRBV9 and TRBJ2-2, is DSGVTQTPKHLITATGQRVTLRCSPRSGDLSVYWYQQSLDQGLQFLIQYYNGEERAKGNILERFSAQQFPDLHSELNLSSLELGDSALYFCASSGPSDGELFFGEGSRLTVL.

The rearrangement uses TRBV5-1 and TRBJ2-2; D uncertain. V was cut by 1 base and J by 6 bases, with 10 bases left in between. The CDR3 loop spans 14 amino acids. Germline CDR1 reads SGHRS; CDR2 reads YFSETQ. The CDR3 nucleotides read TGCGCCAGCAGCTTGTCCTCCCCCTCCGGGGAGCTGTTTTTT. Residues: CASSLSSPSGELFF.

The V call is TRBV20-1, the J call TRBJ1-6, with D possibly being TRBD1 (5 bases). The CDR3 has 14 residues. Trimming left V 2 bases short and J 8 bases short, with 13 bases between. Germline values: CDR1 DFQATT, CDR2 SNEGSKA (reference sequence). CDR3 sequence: CSARRALGDSPLHF. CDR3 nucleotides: TGCAGTGCTAGACGGGCACTGGGGGATTCACCCCTCCACTTT.

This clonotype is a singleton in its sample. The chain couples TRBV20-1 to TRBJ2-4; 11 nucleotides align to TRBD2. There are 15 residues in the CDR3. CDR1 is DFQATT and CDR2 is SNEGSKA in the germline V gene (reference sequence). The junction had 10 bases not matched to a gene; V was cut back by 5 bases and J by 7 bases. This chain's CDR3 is CSAGIPGLAANIQYF. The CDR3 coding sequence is TGCAGTGCTGGAATACCGGGACTAGCGGCGAACATTCAGTACTTC.

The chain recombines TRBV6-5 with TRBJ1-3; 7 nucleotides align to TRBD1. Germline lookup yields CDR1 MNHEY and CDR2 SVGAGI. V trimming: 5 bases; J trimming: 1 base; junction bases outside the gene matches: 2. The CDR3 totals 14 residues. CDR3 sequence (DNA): TGTGCCAGCAGTGTCAGGGGGTCTGGAAACACCATATATTTT. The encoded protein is CASSVRGSGNTIYF.

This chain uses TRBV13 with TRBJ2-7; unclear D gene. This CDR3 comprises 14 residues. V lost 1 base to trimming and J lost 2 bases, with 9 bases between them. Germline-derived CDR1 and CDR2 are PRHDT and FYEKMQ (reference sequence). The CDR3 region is CASSLDRLAYEQYF. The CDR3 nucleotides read TGTGCCAGCAGCTTAGATCGGTTGGCCTACGAGCAGTACTTC.

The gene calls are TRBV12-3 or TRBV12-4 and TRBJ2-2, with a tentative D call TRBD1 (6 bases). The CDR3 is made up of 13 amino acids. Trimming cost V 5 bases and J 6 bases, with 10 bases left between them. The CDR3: CASSAQGAGELFF. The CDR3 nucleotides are TGTGCCAGCAGTGCACAGGGCGCCGGGGAGCTGTTTTTT.

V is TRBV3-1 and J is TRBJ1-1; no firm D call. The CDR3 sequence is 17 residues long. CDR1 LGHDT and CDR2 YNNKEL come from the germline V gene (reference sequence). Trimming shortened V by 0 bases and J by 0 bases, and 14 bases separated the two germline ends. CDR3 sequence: CASSQDRFARLNTEAFF. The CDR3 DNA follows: TGTGCCAGCAGCCAAGATAGGTTCGCGCGTCTGAACACTGAAGCTTTCTTT.

CDR3 residues: CASSVSGDSEAFF. CDR3 in DNA: TGTGCCAGCAGCGTTAGCGGGGACAGTGAAGCTTTCTTT. The V call is TRBV7-9, the J call TRBJ1-1, with TRBD1 identical over 7 bases. CDR3 length: 13 amino acids. V trimming: 5 bases; J trimming: 7 bases; junction bases outside the gene matches: 7. CDR1 is SEHNR and CDR2 is FQNEAQ in the germline V gene (reference sequence).

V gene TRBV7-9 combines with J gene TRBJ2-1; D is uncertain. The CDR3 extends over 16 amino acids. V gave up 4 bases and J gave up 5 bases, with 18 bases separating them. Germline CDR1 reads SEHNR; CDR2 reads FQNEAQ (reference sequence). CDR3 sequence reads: CASSSWSFRRHNEQFF. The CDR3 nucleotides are TGTGCCAGCAGCTCCTGGTCCTTCCGTCGACACAATGAGCAGTTCTTC. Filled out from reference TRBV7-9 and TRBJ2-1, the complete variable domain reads DTGVSQNPRHKITKRGQNVTFRCDPISEHNRLYWYRQTLGQGPEFLTYFQNEAQLEKSRLLSDRFSAERPKGSFSTLEIQRTEQGDSAMYLCASSSWSFRRHNEQFFGPGTRLTVL.

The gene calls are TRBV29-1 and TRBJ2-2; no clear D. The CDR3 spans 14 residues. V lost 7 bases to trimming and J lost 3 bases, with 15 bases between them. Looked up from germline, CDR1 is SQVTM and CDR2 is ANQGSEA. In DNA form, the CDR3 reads TGCAGCGCCCGTGAAGGTACGGACACCGGGGAGCTGTTTTTT. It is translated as CSAREGTDTGELFF.

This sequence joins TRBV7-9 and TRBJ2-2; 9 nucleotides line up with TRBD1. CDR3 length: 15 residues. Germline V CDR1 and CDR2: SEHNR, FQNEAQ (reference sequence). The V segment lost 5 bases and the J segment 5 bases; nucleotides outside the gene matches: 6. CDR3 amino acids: CASSPGTGRTGELFF. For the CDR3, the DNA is TGTGCCAGCAGCCCCGGGACAGGGAGAACCGGGGAGCTGTTTTTT.

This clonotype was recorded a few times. The CDR3 region is CASSLGQGDTEAFF. CDR3 sequence (DNA): TGTGCCAGCTCTCTCGGACAGGGGGACACTGAAGCTTTCTTT. V gene TRBV18 combines with J gene TRBJ1-1, with 10 bases fitting TRBD1. V trimming: 6 bases; J trimming: 3 bases; junction bases outside the gene matches: 4. Germline V gives CDR1 KGHSH, CDR2 LQKENI. The CDR3 is 14 amino acids.

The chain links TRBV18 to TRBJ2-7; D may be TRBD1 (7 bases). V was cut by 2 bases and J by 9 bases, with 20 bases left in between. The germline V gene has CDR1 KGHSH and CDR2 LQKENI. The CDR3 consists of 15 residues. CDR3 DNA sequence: TGTGCCAGCTCACCAATACAGGGGAGGACCTTCGGGCAGTACTTC. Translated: CASSPIQGRTFGQYF.